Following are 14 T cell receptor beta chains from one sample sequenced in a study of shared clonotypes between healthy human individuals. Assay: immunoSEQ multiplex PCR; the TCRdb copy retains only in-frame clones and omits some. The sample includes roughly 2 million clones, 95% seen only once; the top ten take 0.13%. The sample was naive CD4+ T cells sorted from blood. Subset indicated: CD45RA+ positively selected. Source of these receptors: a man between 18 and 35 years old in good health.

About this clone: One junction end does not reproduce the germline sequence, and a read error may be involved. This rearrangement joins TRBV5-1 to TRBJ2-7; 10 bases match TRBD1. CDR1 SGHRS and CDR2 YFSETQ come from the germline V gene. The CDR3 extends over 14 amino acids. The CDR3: CASRLDRGTYEQYF. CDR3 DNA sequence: TGCGCCAGCAGATTGGACAGGGGGACCTACGAGCAGTACTTC.

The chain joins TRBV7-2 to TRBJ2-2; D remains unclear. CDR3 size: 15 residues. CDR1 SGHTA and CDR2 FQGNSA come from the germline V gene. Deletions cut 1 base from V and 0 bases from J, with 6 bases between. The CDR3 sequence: CASSLVPANTGELFF. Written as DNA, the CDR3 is TGTGCCAGCAGCTTAGTCCCAGCGAACACCGGGGAGCTGTTTTTT. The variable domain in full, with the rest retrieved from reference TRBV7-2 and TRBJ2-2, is GAGVSQSPSNKVTEKGKDVELRCDPISGHTALYWYRQSLGQGLEFLIYFQGNSAPDKSGLPSDRFSAERTGGSVSTLTIQRTQQEDSAVYLCASSLVPANTGELFFGEGSRLTVL.

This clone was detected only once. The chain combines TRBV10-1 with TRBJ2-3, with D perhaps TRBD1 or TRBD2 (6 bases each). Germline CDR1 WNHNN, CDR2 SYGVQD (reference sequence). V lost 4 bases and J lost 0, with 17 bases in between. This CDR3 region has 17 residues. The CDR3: CASSGDTGTWSTDTQYF. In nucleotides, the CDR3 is TGCGCCAGCAGTGGGGATACAGGGACTTGGAGCACAGATACGCAGTATTTT.

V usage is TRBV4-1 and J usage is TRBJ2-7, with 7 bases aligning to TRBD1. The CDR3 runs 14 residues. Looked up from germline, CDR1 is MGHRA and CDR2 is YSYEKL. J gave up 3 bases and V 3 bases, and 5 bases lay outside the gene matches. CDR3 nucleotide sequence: TGCGCCAGCAGCCAGGGGACAGTTAGCTACGAGCAGTACTTC. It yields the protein CASSQGTVSYEQYF.

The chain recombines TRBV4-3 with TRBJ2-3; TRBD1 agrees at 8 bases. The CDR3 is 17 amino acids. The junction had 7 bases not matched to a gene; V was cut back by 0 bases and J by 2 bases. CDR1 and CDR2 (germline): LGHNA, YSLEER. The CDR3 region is CASSQERTGSPTDTQYF. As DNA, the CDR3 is TGCGCCAGCAGCCAAGAAAGGACAGGGTCTCCCACAGATACGCAGTATTTT.

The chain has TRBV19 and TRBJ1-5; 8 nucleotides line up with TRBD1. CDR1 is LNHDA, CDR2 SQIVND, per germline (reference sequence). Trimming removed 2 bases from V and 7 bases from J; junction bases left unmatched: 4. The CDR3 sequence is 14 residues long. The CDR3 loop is CASSISRGHQPQHF. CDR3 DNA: TGTGCCAGTAGTATATCCAGGGGGCACCAGCCCCAGCATTTT.

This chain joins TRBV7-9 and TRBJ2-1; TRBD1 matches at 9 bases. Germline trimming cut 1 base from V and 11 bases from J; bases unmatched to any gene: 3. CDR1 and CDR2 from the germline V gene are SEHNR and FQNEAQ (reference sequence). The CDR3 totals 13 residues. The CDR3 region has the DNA TGTGCCAGCAGCTTAGTCGGACAGGGGAAGCAGTTCTTC. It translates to CASSLVGQGKQFF.

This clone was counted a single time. Here the CDR3 DNA reads TGTGCCAGTAGTATAGATCTCCGACGGGGTGATTCACCCCTCCACTTT. Protein: CASSIDLRRGDSPLHF. J is TRBJ1-6 and V is TRBV19; unclear D gene. The CDR3 runs to 16 residues. The germline CDR1 and CDR2 sequences are LNHDA and SQIVND (reference sequence). The V end lost 0 bases, the J end lost 8 bases, and 14 bases lay between the germline ends.

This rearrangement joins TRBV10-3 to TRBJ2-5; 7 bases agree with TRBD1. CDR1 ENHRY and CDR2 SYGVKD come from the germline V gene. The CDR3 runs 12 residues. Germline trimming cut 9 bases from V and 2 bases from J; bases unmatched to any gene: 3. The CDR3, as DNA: TGTGCCATGGGACAGCCACAAGAGACCCAGTACTTC. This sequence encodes CAMGQPQETQYF.

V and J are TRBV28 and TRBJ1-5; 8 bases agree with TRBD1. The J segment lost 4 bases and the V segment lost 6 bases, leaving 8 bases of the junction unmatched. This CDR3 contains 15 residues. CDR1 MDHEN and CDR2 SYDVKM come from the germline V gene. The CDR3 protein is CASRDGQGGNQPQHF. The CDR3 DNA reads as TGTGCCAGCAGGGACGGACAGGGAGGTAATCAGCCCCAGCATTTT.

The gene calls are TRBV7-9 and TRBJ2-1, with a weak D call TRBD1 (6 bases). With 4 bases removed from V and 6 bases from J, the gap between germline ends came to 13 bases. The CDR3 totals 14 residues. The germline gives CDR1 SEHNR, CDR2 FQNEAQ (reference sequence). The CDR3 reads CASSWDTEGNEQFF. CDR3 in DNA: TGTGCCAGCAGCTGGGACACAGAGGGCAATGAGCAGTTCTTC.

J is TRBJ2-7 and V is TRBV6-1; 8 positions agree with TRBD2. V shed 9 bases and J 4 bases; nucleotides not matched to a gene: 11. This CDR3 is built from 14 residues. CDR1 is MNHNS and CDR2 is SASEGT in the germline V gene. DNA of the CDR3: TGTGCCAGTAGGCTAGCGGGCGACCTGTACGAGCAGTACTTC. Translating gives CASRLAGDLYEQYF.

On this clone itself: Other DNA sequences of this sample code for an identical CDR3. The CDR3, as DNA: TGCGCCAGCAGCTTGGTCGCGGGTAGGTCCTACAATGAGCAGTTCTTC. It codes for CASSLVAGRSYNEQFF. The chain carries TRBV5-1 and TRBJ2-1; D possibly corresponds to TRBD2 (5 bases). Germline CDR1 SGHRS, CDR2 YFSETQ. The CDR3 is made up of 16 amino acids. Trimming cost V 0 bases and J 1 base, with 11 bases left between them.

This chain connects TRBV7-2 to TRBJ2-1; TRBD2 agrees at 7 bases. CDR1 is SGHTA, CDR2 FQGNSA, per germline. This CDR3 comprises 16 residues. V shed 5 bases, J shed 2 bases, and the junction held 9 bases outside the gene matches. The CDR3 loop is CASSVRLAQAYNEQFF. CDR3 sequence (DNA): TGTGCCAGCAGCGTTAGACTAGCTCAAGCCTACAATGAGCAGTTCTTC.